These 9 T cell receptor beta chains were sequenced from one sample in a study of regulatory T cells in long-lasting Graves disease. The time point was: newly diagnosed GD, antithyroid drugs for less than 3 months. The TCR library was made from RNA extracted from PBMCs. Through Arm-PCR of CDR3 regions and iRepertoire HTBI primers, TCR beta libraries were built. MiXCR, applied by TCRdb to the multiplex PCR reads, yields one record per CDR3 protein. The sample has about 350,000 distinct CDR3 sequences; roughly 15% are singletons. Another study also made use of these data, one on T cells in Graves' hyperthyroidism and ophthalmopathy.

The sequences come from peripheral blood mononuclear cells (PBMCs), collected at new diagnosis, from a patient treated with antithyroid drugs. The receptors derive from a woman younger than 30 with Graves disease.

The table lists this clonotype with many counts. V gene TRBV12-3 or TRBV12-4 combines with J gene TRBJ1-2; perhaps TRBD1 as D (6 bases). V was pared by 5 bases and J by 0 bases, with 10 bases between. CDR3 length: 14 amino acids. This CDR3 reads CASSPTGANYGYTF. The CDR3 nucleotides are TGTGCCAGCAGTCCGACAGGAGCTAACTATGGCTACACCTTC.

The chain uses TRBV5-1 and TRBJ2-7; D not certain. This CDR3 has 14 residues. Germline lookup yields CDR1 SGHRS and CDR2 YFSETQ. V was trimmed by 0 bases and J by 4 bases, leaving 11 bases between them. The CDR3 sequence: CASSLDHPAYEQYF. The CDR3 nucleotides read TGCGCCAGCAGCTTGGACCACCCAGCGTACGAGCAGTACTTC.

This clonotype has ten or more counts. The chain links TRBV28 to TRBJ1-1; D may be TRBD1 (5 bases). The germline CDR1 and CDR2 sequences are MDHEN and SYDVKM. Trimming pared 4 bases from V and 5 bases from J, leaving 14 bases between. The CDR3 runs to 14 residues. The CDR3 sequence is CASSSGGGMTEAFF. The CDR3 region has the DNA TGTGCCAGCAGTTCCGGCGGGGGAATGACTGAAGCTTTCTTT. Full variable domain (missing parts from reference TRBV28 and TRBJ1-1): DVKVTQSSRYLVKRTGEKVFLECVQDMDHENMFWYRQDPGLGLRLIYFSYDVKMKEKGDIPEGYSVSREKKERFSLILESASTNQTSMYLCASSSGGGMTEAFFGQGTRLTVV.

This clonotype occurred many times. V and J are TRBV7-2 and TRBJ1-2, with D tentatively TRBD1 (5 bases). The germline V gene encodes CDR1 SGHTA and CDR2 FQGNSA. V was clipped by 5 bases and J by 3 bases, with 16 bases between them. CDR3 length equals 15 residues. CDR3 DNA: TGTGCCAGCAGCCCTCAGGCGGGGGTTGACTATGGCTACACCTTC. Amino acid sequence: CASSPQAGVDYGYTF.

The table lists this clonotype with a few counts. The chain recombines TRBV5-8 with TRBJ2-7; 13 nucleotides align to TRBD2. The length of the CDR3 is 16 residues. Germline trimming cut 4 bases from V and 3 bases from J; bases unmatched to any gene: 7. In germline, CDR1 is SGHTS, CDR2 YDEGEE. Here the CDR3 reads CASSPAGTSGIYEQYF. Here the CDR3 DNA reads TGTGCCAGCAGCCCCGCCGGGACTAGCGGGATCTACGAGCAGTACTTC.

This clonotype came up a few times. The DNA of the CDR3 is TGCAGCGGGCTTTGGGGTAACTATGGCTACACCTTC. Residues: CSGLWGNYGYTF. The rearrangement uses TRBV29-1 and TRBJ1-2; unclear D gene. This CDR3 comprises 12 residues. Germline CDR1 reads SQVTM; CDR2 reads ANQGSEA. Trimming took 7 bases from V and 1 from J, leaving 10 bases between them.

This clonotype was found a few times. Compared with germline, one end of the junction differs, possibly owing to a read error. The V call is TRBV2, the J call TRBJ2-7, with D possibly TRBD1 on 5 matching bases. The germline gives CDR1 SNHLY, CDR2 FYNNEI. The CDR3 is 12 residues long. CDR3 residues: CASSEGRGERYF. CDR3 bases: TGTGCCAGCAGTGAAGGAAGGGGCGAGCGGTACTTC.

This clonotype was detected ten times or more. The CDR3 sequence: CASSQDAQYTGFGYTF. The CDR3 DNA reads TGTGCCAGCAGCCAAGATGCCCAATACACAGGGTTCGGCTACACCTTC. The chain links TRBV3-1 to TRBJ1-2; D possibly corresponds to TRBD1 (6 bases). The CDR3 loop spans 16 amino acids. With 0 bases removed from V and 8 bases from J, the gap between germline ends came to 19 bases. Germline loops: CDR1 LGHDT, CDR2 YNNKEL (reference sequence). Complete variable domain (other parts from reference TRBV3-1 and TRBJ1-2): DTAVSQTPKYLVTQMGNDKSIKCEQNLGHDTMYWYKQDSKKFLKIMFSYNNKELIINETVPNRFSPKSPDKAHLNLHINSLELGDSAVYFCASSQDAQYTGFGYTFGSGTRLTVV.

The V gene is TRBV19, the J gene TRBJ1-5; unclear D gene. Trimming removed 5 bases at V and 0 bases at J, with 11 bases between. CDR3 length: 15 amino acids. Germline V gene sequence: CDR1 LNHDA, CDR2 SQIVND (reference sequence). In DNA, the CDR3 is TGTGCCAGTAGTCCCAATTCCTATAGCAATCAGCCCCAGCATTTT. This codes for CASSPNSYSNQPQHF.